The clone carrying this TCR beta chain was seen just once. The source of the sample is a study of blood T cell repertoires in COVID-19. Study information: There were acute and convalescent COVID-19 samples, and they came from the United States, Italy and Spain. Nucleic acid was either cDNA or gDNA, and it came from T cells, B-cell-depleted T cells, or PBMCs.

Participants reported their clinical history, and cohort assignment relied on those reports. Authors' data handling: Reference gene primer amplification yielded estimated nucleated cell counts. This table comes from immunoSEQ multiplex PCR, and its TCRdb copy is limited to in-frame clones, with some not included. Clone size and the V and J calls come from that table; the DNA yielded D and trimming. The sample has roughly 330,000 clones; 70% to 90% are singletons. The CDR3 runs to 17 residues. The V end lost 5 bases, the J end lost 0 bases, and 17 bases lay between the germline ends. The germline V gene encodes CDR1 SGHRS and CDR2 YFSETQ.

The chain combines TRBV5-1 with TRBJ2-2; tentatively, D is TRBD1 (6 bases). Sequenced sample: PBMCs or T cells enriched from blood (not recorded which). The receptor's source is a woman aged 25 to 39 who had recovered from COVID-19. CDR3 in DNA: TGCGCCAGCAGTCTCCCCTCGGGACAAGCGAACACCGGGGAGCTGTTTTTT. It is translated as CASSLPSGQANTGELFF.